These T cell receptor beta chains were read from a single sample in a study of blood T cell repertoires in COVID-19. The data were produced by immunoSEQ multiplex PCR, yet TCRdb's version contains in-frame clones alone and is incomplete. The sample carries 95,000 to 100,000 clones, less than 85% recorded once. The specimen sequenced was peripheral blood. These receptors were obtained from a woman in her 70s with active or convalescent COVID-19. The CDR3 runs from the conserved cysteine through the conserved F or W. D genes are given only for firm matches. Clone size is shown for a subset of rows, as once, few, many or a class of expanded clone.

TRBJ2-1 TRBV6-2/TRBV6-3 . TRBD2 TGTGCCAGCAGTGGTCTTAGCGGGGGCCCTTACAATGAGCAGTTCTTC CASSGLSGGPYNEQFF
TRBJ2-1 TRBV7-3 . TRBD2 TGTGCCAGCAGCTTCGCCGGGACTAGCGGTAGTGAGCAGTTCTTC CASSFAGTSGSEQFF
TRBJ2-7 TRBV4-3 . TRBD2 TGCGCCAGCAGCCAAGTCGGACTAGCGGGAGGATTGGTCCTGGGTGAGCAGTACTTC CASSQVGLAGGLVLGEQYF
TRBJ2-3 TRBV7-6 . . TGTGCCAGCAGCTTAGTCGGTGCGGGACCCAAGAGGGATACGCAGTATTTT CASSLVGAGPKRDTQYF
TRBJ2-1 TRBV7-2 . . TGTGCCAGCAGCTTACTGGCGGGAAAGCAGTTCTTC CASSLLAGKQFF
TRBJ2-7 TRBV4-3 . TRBD1 TGCGCCAGCAGCCAAGAGGCGGACAGGATCTACGAGCAGTACTTC CASSQEADRIYEQYF
TRBJ1-3 TRBV2 once . TGTGCCAGCAGCTCGAGTGCTGCACGCTCTGGAAACACCATATATTTT CASSSSAARSGNTIYF
TRBJ1-2 TRBV6-6 . TRBD1 TGTGCCAGCACCACAGGGGTGGGTGGCTACACCTTC CASTTGVGGYTF
TRBJ1-3 TRBV9 . . TGTGCCAGCTCGAACAGGGACACCATATATTTT CASSNRDTIYF
TRBJ2-7 TRBV5-6 . . TGTGCCAGCAGCTTGTCGGGGGTACGAGAGCAGTACTTC CASSLSGVREQYF
TRBJ1-1 TRBV10-3 . . TGTGCCACCGCCATCGGGGGAACTGAAGCTTTCTTT CATAIGGTEAFF
TRBJ2-7 TRBV6-5 . . TGTGCCAGCAGTATCCGGCAGGCGTACGAGCAGTACTTC CASSIRQAYEQYF
TRBJ2-2 TRBV19 . TRBD1 TGTGCCAGTACCGGGACAGGGATCTTGGGATGGACCGGGGAGCTGTTTTTT CASTGTGILGWTGELFF
TRBJ1-5 TRBV21-1 few . TGTGCCAGCCCCGGGACAGGGACATATAGCAATCAGCCCCAGCATTTT CASPGTGTYSNQPQHF
TRBJ1-1 TRBV5-1 . TRBD1 TGCGCCTCAAGGGGGCAGGGGTCTTCTACTGAAGCTTTCTTT CASRGQGSSTEAFF
TRBJ1-2 TRBV28 . . TGTGCCAGCAGTTTGGAGGCCAGACATGGTTACACCTTC CASSLEARHGYTF
TRBJ2-3 TRBV5-4 . TRBD1 TGTGCCAGCAGCTCCCCGGTGGGACAGGGAACAGATACGCAGTATTTT CASSSPVGQGTDTQYF
TRBJ1-1 TRBV6-2/TRBV6-3 . . TGTGCCAGCAGCCCGTGGAGCACTGAAGCTTTCTTT CASSPWSTEAFF
TRBJ2-1 TRBV19 . TRBD2 TGTGCCAGTAAAGAAAAGTCTAGCGGGGGAAGGGGTGAGCAGTTCTTC CASKEKSSGGRGEQFF
TRBJ2-5 TRBV12-5 . TRBD2 TGTGCTAGTGCCCCCAGGGTACTAGCGTGGTGGGAGACCCAGTACTTC CASAPRVLAWWETQYF
TRBJ2-2 TRBV10-1 . . TGCGCCAGCAGTGAGTCTTCGATGACATTGAACACCGGGGAGCTGTTTTTT CASSESSMTLNTGELFF
TRBJ2-5 TRBV4-2 . . TGTGCCAGCAGCCAAGGGGTAGGGGGCCAAGAGACCCAGTACTTC CASSQGVGGQETQYF
TRBJ2-1 TRBV6-5 . TRBD1 TGTGCCAGCAGGCGAGACAGGGGAGGAAATGAGCAGTTCTTC CASRRDRGGNEQFF
TRBJ1-1 TRBV9 . . TGTGCCAGCAGCGTAGGTGTGGCAGGACTAATGAACACTGAAGCTTTCTTT CASSVGVAGLMNTEAFF
TRBJ1-2 TRBV28 . TRBD1 TGTGCCAGCAGACTCACAGGGGTCTCCTATGGCTACACCTTC CASRLTGVSYGYTF
TRBJ1-1 TRBV3-1/TRBV3-2 . . TGTGCCAGCAGCCAAGGACATAAGAACACTGAAGCTTTCTTT CASSQGHKNTEAFF
TRBJ2-7 TRBV12-3/TRBV12-4 few . TGTGCCAGCAGTCCAGGGGCCTACGAGCAGTACTTC CASSPGAYEQYF
TRBJ2-2 TRBV6-2/TRBV6-3 . TRBD2 TGTGCCAGCAGTCGGGGGACTAGCGGGGGGAACACCGGGGAGCTGTTTTTT CASSRGTSGGNTGELFF
TRBJ1-4 TRBV30 . TRBD1 TGTGCCTGGAACGGACAGGGGGCCCAATTAAATGAAAAACTGTTTTTT CAWNGQGAQLNEKLFF
TRBJ2-1 TRBV14 . . TGTGCCAGCAGCCAGGGAGGAAGCTCCTACAATGAGCAGTTCTTC CASSQGGSSYNEQFF
TRBJ2-7 TRBV5-1 once TRBD1 TGCGCCAGCAGCTCCGGGACAGGGGGTCGAGAGCAGTACTTC CASSSGTGGREQYF
TRBJ1-1 TRBV3-1/TRBV3-2 . TRBD1 TGTGCCAGCAGCGCTCCGGGGACAGGGAAAACTGAAGCTTTCTTT CASSAPGTGKTEAFF
TRBJ2-7 TRBV6-6 . TRBD1 TGTGCCAGCAAGTTGGGGACAGGGGTCTACGAGCAGTACTTC CASKLGTGVYEQYF
TRBJ2-6 TRBV2 . TRBD1 TGTGCCAGCCAGGGGGTTGGGGCCAACGTCCTGACTTTC CASQGVGANVLTF
TRBJ2-1 TRBV12-3/TRBV12-4 . . TGTGCCAGCAGTTTAGCTTCAGAAACTATGCAGTTCTTC CASSLASETMQFF
TRBJ1-2 TRBV5-6 . . TGTGCCAACCATAACAGAGCTATCTATGGCTACACCTTC CANHNRAIYGYTF
TRBJ1-1 TRBV5-5 . . TGTGCCAGCAGCTTGGTTCCGGGAACGAACACTGAAGCTTTCTTT CASSLVPGTNTEAFF
TRBJ2-1 TRBV19 . TRBD1 TGTGCCAGTAGTATCAAGGGGACAGGAACCAATGAGCAGTTCTTC CASSIKGTGTNEQFF
TRBJ1-5 TRBV28 . . TGTGCCAGCCTAGGAGAGAAACCTCAGCCCCAGCATTTT CASLGEKPQPQHF
TRBJ1-5 TRBV28 . TRBD1 TGTGCCAGCAGTCCGCGGACAGGGTCGAGCAATCAGCCCCAGCATTTT CASSPRTGSSNQPQHF
TRBJ2-7 TRBV5-5 . TRBD1 TGTGCCAGCAGCGGGGACAGCTTCTACGAGCAGTACTTC CASSGDSFYEQYF
TRBJ2-5 TRBV14 . TRBD1 TGTGCCAGCAGCCAAATCCTACAGGGGTCCCAGTACTTC CASSQILQGSQYF
TRBJ2-7 TRBV6-6 once TRBD2 TGTGCCAGCAGTTTGGGGTTAGCGGGGTCCTACGAGCAGTACTTC CASSLGLAGSYEQYF
TRBJ1-5 TRBV2 . TRBD1 TGTGCCAGCAGTGCCGGGACAGCCCTTCGGCCCCAGCATTTT CASSAGTALRPQHF
TRBJ2-1 TRBV15 . TRBD2 TGTGCCACCAGAGTGGGGGCGGGGGGGCAGAATGAGCAGTTCTTC CATRVGAGGQNEQFF
TRBJ2-5 TRBV4-3 . TRBD1 TGCGCCAGCAGCCAAGATAGGCAGGGGGCGAAGACCCAGTACTTC CASSQDRQGAKTQYF